This TCR beta chain emerged from a study of T cells after yellow fever vaccination. The junction had 6 bases not matched to a gene; V was cut back by 2 bases and J by 9 bases. CDR3 length: 15 residues. Germline lookup yields CDR1 SGHDN and CDR2 FVKESK. As TCR cDNA was made by 5'RACE template switching, a universal primer site and UMIs were added. From the 5' RACE reads, TCRdb called clonotypes with MiXCR, one entry per CDR3 protein. The table has about 630,000 distinct CDR3 sequences, 10% to 15% seen once. The V call is TRBV14, the J call TRBJ1-6, with 8 nucleotides matching TRBD1. Sequences were derived from PBMCs, sampled on the day of the yellow fever booster vaccination. This receptor was taken from a man younger than 40 who received the YFV17D yellow fever vaccine. The CDR3 DNA reads as TGTGCCAGCAGCCAACAGACAGGGGTCGGTTCACCCCTCCACTTT. It encodes CASSQQTGVGSPLHF. Complete variable domain (other parts from reference TRBV14 and TRBJ1-6): EAGVTQFPSHSVIEKGQTVTLRCDPISGHDNLYWYRRVMGKEIKFLLHFVKESKQDESGMPNNRFLAERTGGTYSTLKVQPAELEDSGVYFCASSQQTGVGSPLHFGNGTRLTVT.